The following is a T cell receptor beta chain sequence with its context. Sequenced by immunoSEQ multiplex PCR; TCRdb stores in-frame clones only, minus some. The repertoire holds 60,000 to 95,000 clones, roughly 83% seen once, with under 2.5% in the top ten. Time point in this sample: blood 4 weeks post-SBRT, at nephrectomy. Regarding treatment: 15 Gy SBRT to primary tumor, nephrectomy 4 weeks later. The data belong to a study of radiation and T cells in renal cell carcinoma. The CDR3 sequence is 17 residues long. Trimming cost V 3 bases and J 2 bases; bases outside gene matches: 12. Germline CDR1 reads SQVTM; CDR2 reads ANQGSEA.

The sequence was collected from a woman between 55 and 75 years old with renal cell carcinoma. This chain uses TRBV29-1 with TRBJ2-7; the match to TRBD1 covers 11 bases. The sample here was blood, taken from a patient whose treatment included radiotherapy and nephrectomy. CDR3 residues: CSVEGERWTGGPYEQYF. The DNA for the CDR3 is TGCAGCGTTGAGGGGGAAAGATGGACAGGGGGCCCCTACGAGCAGTACTTC.